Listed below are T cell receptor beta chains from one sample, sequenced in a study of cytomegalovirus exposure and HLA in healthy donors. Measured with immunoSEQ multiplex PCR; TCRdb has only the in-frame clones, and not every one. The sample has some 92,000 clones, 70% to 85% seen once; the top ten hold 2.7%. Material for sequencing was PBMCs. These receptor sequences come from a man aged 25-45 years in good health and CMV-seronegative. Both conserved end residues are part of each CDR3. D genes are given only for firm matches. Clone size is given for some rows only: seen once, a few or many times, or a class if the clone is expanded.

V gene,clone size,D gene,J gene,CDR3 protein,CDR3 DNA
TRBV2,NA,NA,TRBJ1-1,CASSAYINGGSNTEAFF,TGTGCCAGCAGTGCCTATATCAACGGGGGGTCAAACACTGAAGCTTTCTTT
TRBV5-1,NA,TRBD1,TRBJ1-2,CASSLEYPRTGEKLGYTF,TGCGCCAGCAGCTTGGAGTACCCAAGGACAGGAGAGAAATTAGGCTACACCTTC
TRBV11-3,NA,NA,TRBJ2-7,CASSGGGSSYEQYF,TGTGCCAGCAGCGGAGGTGGAAGCTCCTACGAGCAGTACTTC
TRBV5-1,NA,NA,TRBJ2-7,CASSPKISGLGLYEQYF,TGCGCCAGCAGCCCAAAAATCTCGGGACTCGGCCTCTACGAGCAGTACTTC
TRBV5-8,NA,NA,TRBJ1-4,CASSLFRSGTRPEKLFF,TGTGCCAGCAGCTTGTTCCGCTCCGGGACTCGGCCGGAAAAACTGTTTTTT
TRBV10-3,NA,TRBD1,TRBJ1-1,CAISEGTGVGEAFF,TGTGCCATCAGCGAGGGGACAGGGGTCGGTGAAGCTTTCTTT
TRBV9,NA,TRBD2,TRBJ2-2,CASSLPVGGSGELFF,TGTGCCAGCAGCCTTCCAGTCGGGGGGTCCGGGGAGCTGTTTTTT
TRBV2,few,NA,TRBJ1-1,CASKGQAGAEAFF,TGTGCCAGCAAGGGGCAGGCGGGGGCTGAAGCTTTCTTT
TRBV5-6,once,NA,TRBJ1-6,CASSADTLLSYNSPLHF,TGTGCCAGCAGCGCGGACACGCTCCTCTCCTATAATTCACCCCTCCACTTT
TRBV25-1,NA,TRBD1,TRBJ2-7,CASSGGTGQHF,TGTGCCAGCAGTGGAGGGACAGGTCAGCACTTC
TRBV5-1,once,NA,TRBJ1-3,CASSLGVSGNTIYF,TGCGCCAGCAGCTTGGGAGTCTCTGGAAACACCATATATTTT
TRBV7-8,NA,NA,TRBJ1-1,CASSLNELDTEAFF,TGTGCCAGCAGCCTGAATGAGTTGGACACTGAAGCTTTCTTT
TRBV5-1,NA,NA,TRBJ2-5,CASRPGGGRETQYF,TGCGCCAGCAGGCCAGGAGGGGGCCGGGAGACCCAGTACTTC
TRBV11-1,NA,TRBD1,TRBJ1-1,CASSLATGGGTEAFF,TGTGCCAGCAGCTTAGCGACAGGGGGCGGAACTGAAGCTTTCTTT
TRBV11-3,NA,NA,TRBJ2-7,CASSARDEQYF,TGTGCCAGCAGCGCGCGGGACGAGCAGTACTTC
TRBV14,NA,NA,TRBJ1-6,CASSPQGYSPLHF,TGTGCCAGCAGCCCCCAGGGTTATTCACCCCTCCACTTT
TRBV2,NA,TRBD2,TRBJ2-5,CASSEYGGAEETQYF,TGTGCCAGCAGTGAATACGGGGGGGCCGAAGAGACCCAGTACTTC
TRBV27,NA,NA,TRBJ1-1,CASSGGHLNTEAFF,TGTGCCAGCAGTGGGGGACACCTGAACACTGAAGCTTTCTTT
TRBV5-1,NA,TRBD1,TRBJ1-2,CASSFRPPGQGAVGYTF,TGCGCCAGCAGCTTTCGTCCGCCGGGACAGGGTGCCGTTGGCTACACCTTC
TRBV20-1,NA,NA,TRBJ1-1,CSAGTYTEAFF,TGCAGTGCTGGGACTTACACTGAAGCTTTCTTT
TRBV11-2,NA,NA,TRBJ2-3,CASRGQITDTQYF,TGTGCCAGCCGTGGACAGATCACAGATACGCAGTATTTT
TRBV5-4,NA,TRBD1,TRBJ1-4,CASSSTGGNEKLFF,TGTGCCAGCAGCTCGACAGGGGGCAATGAAAAACTGTTTTTT
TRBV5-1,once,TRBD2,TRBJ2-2,CASSLAGTRNTGELFF,TGCGCCAGCAGCTTGGCCGGGACTAGGAACACCGGGGAGCTGTTTTTT
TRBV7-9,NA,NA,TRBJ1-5,CASSLGPPWSNQPQHF,TGTGCCAGCAGCTTAGGGCCCCCCTGGAGCAATCAGCCCCAGCATTTT
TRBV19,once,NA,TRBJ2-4,CASGSGKGNLAKNIQYF,TGTGCCAGTGGTTCAGGGAAAGGGAATCTAGCCAAAAACATTCAGTACTTC
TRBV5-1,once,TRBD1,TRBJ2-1,CASSSPGQYNEQFF,TGCGCCAGCAGCTCACCGGGACAGTACAATGAGCAGTTCTTC